Following are 20 T cell receptor beta chains from one sample sequenced in a study of cytotoxic CD8 clonotypes in ibrutinib-treated CLL. Sequencing was performed with immunoSEQ multiplex PCR; in TCRdb, only in-frame clones are kept and a portion is missing. The sample contains 200,000 or so clones, about four fifths of which appear only once. Sequences were derived from PBMCs, sampled after 12 months of ibrutinib treatment. These receptors were obtained from a human donor with chronic lymphocytic leukemia.

The chain is built from TRBV5-5 and TRBJ1-5; unclear D gene. Germline assignment: CDR1 SGHKS and CDR2 YYEKEE (reference sequence). V was pared by 5 bases and J by 5 bases, with 11 bases between. The CDR3 runs 13 residues. Written as DNA, the CDR3 is TGTGCCAGCAGTTCGAAAGGAGATCAGCCCCAGCATTTT. This encodes CASSSKGDQPQHF.

This chain uses TRBV5-4 with TRBJ1-4; perhaps TRBD1 as D (5 bases). This CDR3 has 16 amino acids. Looked up from germline, CDR1 is SGHNT and CDR2 is YYREEE (reference sequence). V was pared by 4 bases and J by 7 bases, with 20 bases between. The CDR3 coding sequence is TGTGCCAGCAGCCCCGGGACCCCCCATAGGCGTGAAAAACTGTTTTTT. As protein: CASSPGTPHRREKLFF. Supplemented by reference TRBV5-4 and TRBJ1-4, the full variable domain reads ETGVTQSPTHLIKTRGQQVTLRCSSQSGHNTVSWYQQALGQGPQFIFQYYREEENGRGNFPPRFSGLQFPNYSSELNVNALELDDSALYLCASSPGTPHRREKLFFGSGTQLSVL.

The chain employs TRBV28 and TRBJ2-5; no firm D call. Trimming pared 5 bases from V and 0 bases from J, leaving 13 bases between. Germline V gene lookup returns CDR1 MDHEN and CDR2 SYDVKM. There are 15 residues in the CDR3. CDR3 DNA: TGTGCCAGCAGTCAAACGCAGAGGTACCAAGAGACCCAGTACTTC. Protein product: CASSQTQRYQETQYF.

The chain couples TRBV5-4 to TRBJ2-7; 7 bases match TRBD1. The CDR3 sequence is 14 residues long. The trim removed 4 bases at V and 3 bases at J, leaving 7 bases unmatched. CDR1 SGHNT and CDR2 YYREEE come from the germline V gene (reference sequence). The CDR3 protein is CASSLRTGGYEQYF. The DNA of the CDR3 is TGTGCCAGCAGCCTTAGGACAGGAGGCTACGAGCAGTACTTC. Full variable domain (remainder filled in from reference TRBV5-4 and TRBJ2-7): ETGVTQSPTHLIKTRGQQVTLRCSSQSGHNTVSWYQQALGQGPQFIFQYYREEENGRGNFPPRFSGLQFPNYSSELNVNALELDDSALYLCASSLRTGGYEQYFGPGTRLTVT.

The chain recombines TRBV19 with TRBJ1-2, with 9 bases fitting TRBD1. The CDR3 has 15 amino acids. V shed 9 bases and J 8 bases; nucleotides not matched to a gene: 16. Germline lookup yields CDR1 LNHDA and CDR2 SQIVND (reference sequence). DNA of the CDR3: TGTGCCAGCAGACCACCAGGACAGGGGTTGCAGGGCTACACCTTC. It codes for CASRPPGQGLQGYTF. Drawing the rest from reference TRBV19 and TRBJ1-2, the complete variable domain is DGGITQSPKYLFRKEGQNVTLSCEQNLNHDAMYWYRQDPGQGLRLIYYSQIVNDFQKGDIAEGYSVSREKKESFPLTVTSAQKNPTAFYLCASRPPGQGLQGYTFGSGTRLTVV.

This clone was counted a single time. CDR3: CAWNGHSSYEQYF. For the CDR3, the DNA is TGTGCCTGGAACGGCCATTCCTCCTACGAGCAGTACTTC. V and J are TRBV30 and TRBJ2-7; D unclear. CDR1 and CDR2 (germline): GTSNPN, SVGIG (reference sequence). V lost 4 bases and J 0 bases, leaving 10 bases between the germline ends. There are 13 residues in the CDR3.

The genes are TRBV27 and TRBJ1-1; TRBD1 is a possible D gene (6 bases). Between the trimmed V and J ends, which lost 3 bases and 8 bases, there was a span of 10 bases. This CDR3 comprises 12 residues. CDR1 is MNHEY and CDR2 is SMNVEV in the germline V gene (reference sequence). CDR3 region: CASSLGAGEAFF. In DNA, the CDR3 is TGTGCCAGCAGTTTGGGGGCAGGAGAAGCTTTCTTT.

V usage is TRBV10-1 and J usage is TRBJ2-7, with D possibly TRBD1 on 6 matching bases. V was cut by 4 bases and J by 4 bases, with 17 bases left in between. The length of the CDR3 is 15 residues. Germline-derived CDR1 and CDR2 are WNHNN and SYGVQD (reference sequence). CDR3 nucleotide sequence: TGCGCCAGCAGTGGAACCGGGACATCGAAATACGAGCAGTACTTC. This codes for CASSGTGTSKYEQYF.

V gene TRBV19 combines with J gene TRBJ2-2, with 8 bases fitting TRBD1. The germline gives CDR1 LNHDA, CDR2 SQIVND (reference sequence). The CDR3 has 15 residues. V shed 3 bases and J 7 bases; nucleotides not matched to a gene: 7. The CDR3 sequence: CASSMGSGGGGELFF. The CDR3 bases are TGTGCCAGTAGTATGGGTTCAGGGGGCGGCGGGGAGCTGTTTTTT.

The chain has TRBV5-1 and TRBJ2-3; 7 nucleotides agree with TRBD2. Germline V gives CDR1 SGHRS, CDR2 YFSETQ. V shed 2 bases, J shed 4 bases, and the junction held 16 bases outside the gene matches. The CDR3 contains 18 residues. CDR3 region: CASSFFLVLRESADTQYF. The CDR3 region has the DNA TGCGCCAGCAGCTTTTTTCTGGTTTTGCGGGAGTCAGCAGATACGCAGTATTTT.

V usage is TRBV5-6 and J usage is TRBJ2-1, with 12 nucleotides matching TRBD2. Looked up from germline, CDR1 is SGHDT and CDR2 is YYEEEE. The CDR3 spans 17 residues. The trim removed 3 bases at V and 3 bases at J, leaving 7 bases unmatched. The CDR3 loop reads CASSWGTSGFHYNEQFF. CDR3 DNA sequence: TGTGCCAGCAGCTGGGGGACTAGCGGGTTTCACTACAATGAGCAGTTCTTC. The complete variable domain, with remaining parts taken from reference TRBV5-6 and TRBJ2-1, reads DAGVTQSPTHLIKTRGQQVTLRCSPKSGHDTVSWYQQALGQGPQFIFQYYEEEERQRGNFPDRFSGHQFPNYSSELNVNALLLGDSALYLCASSWGTSGFHYNEQFFGPGTRLTVL.

The chain couples TRBV6-5 to TRBJ2-1; D gene ambiguous. This CDR3 comprises 13 residues. CDR1 is MNHEY, CDR2 SVGAGI, per germline. V was shortened by 0 bases and J by 5 bases, with 5 bases between the two germline ends. Written as DNA, the CDR3 is TGTGCCAGCAGTTACTCGACCGACAATGAGCAGTTCTTC. This sequence encodes CASSYSTDNEQFF.

Only a few counts were recorded for this clone. The chain employs TRBV25-1 and TRBJ2-5, with 8 bases fitting TRBD1. The CDR3 spans 13 residues. The ends lost 6 bases at V and 4 bases at J; junction bases unmatched: 4. Germline V gene sequence: CDR1 MGHDK, CDR2 SYGVNS. The CDR3 protein is CASRTGVAETQYF. The CDR3, as DNA: TGTGCCAGCAGGACAGGGGTGGCAGAGACCCAGTACTTC.

J is TRBJ1-1 and V is TRBV7-9; maybe TRBD1 (5 bases). The germline V gene encodes CDR1 SEHNR and CDR2 FQNEAQ (reference sequence). The CDR3 has 11 amino acids. Trimming left V 5 bases short and J 6 bases short, with 7 bases between. The DNA of the CDR3 is TGTGCCAGCAGCGTGGGGGCTGAAGCTTTCTTT. It is translated as CASSVGAEAFF.

V gene TRBV25-1 combines with J gene TRBJ2-7, with a tentative D call TRBD1 (5 bases). Trimming took 2 bases from V and 0 from J, leaving 14 bases between them. The CDR3 covers 16 residues. From germline, CDR1 is MGHDK and CDR2 SYGVNS. The CDR3 DNA sequence: TGTGCCAGCAGTGAAGGTCAAGGACACCACTCCTACGAGCAGTACTTC. Translating gives CASSEGQGHHSYEQYF.

CDR3 bases: TGTGCCAGCAGCAAAGTGAGGGGGGACCTTAATAATTCACCCCTCCACTTT. It is translated as CASSKVRGDLNNSPLHF. The V and J genes are TRBV21-1 and TRBJ1-6. TRBV21-1 counts as a pseudogene. This CDR3 is built from 17 residues.

Only a few counts were recorded for this clone. The chain recombines TRBV2 with TRBJ2-2, with 8 bases that match TRBD1. The CDR3 is 15 residues long. The germline V gene encodes CDR1 SNHLY and CDR2 FYNNEI. V shed 5 bases and J 1 base; nucleotides not matched to a gene: 3. CDR3 coding DNA: TGTGCCAGCAGTTCACAGGGGGTGAACACCGGGGAGCTGTTTTTT. As protein: CASSSQGVNTGELFF.

In its sample, this clone was seen a few times. The chain combines TRBV5-5 with TRBJ2-1, with TRBD1 matching over 7 bases. Losses at the gene ends were 4 bases for V and 3 bases for J; bases not matched to a gene: 13. The germline V gene has CDR1 SGHKS and CDR2 YYEKEE (reference sequence). The CDR3 has 17 amino acids. The CDR3 DNA reads TGTGCCAGCAGCCCTGCTATTAGGGGACAGATCTACAATGAGCAGTTCTTC. Translation: CASSPAIRGQIYNEQFF. Full variable domain (outside the CDR3, taken from reference TRBV5-5 and TRBJ2-1): DAGVTQSPTHLIKTRGQQVTLRCSPISGHKSVSWYQQVLGQGPQFIFQYYEKEERGRGNFPDRFSARQFPNYSSELNVNALLLGDSALYLCASSPAIRGQIYNEQFFGPGTRLTVL.

In regard to this clone: In the same sample, other DNA sequences code for this CDR3. This rearrangement joins TRBV29-1 to TRBJ1-1; D is unresolved. The CDR3 length is 13 residues. The V end was cut by 1 base, the J end by 0 bases, with 6 bases between. Germline CDR1 SQVTM, CDR2 ANQGSEA. In DNA form, the CDR3 reads TGCAGCGTTGAAGGCAGGTTGAACACTGAAGCTTTCTTT. Encoded protein: CSVEGRLNTEAFF. The full variable domain, in which reference TRBV29-1 and TRBJ1-1 provide the parts outside the CDR3, is SAVISQKPSRDICQRGTSLTIQCQVDSQVTMMFWYRQQPGQSLTLIATANQGSEATYESGFVIDKFPISRPNLTFSTLTVSNMSPEDSSIYLCSVEGRLNTEAFFGQGTRLTVV.

The chain couples TRBV30 to TRBJ2-1; D may be TRBD2 (6 bases). V dropped 4 bases and J dropped 4 bases, with 17 bases sitting between them. CDR1 and CDR2 from the germline V gene are GTSNPN and SVGIG (reference sequence). This CDR3 spans 15 amino acids. CDR3 sequence reads: CAWTHPWAGYNEQFF. Written as DNA, the CDR3 is TGTGCCTGGACCCACCCTTGGGCGGGGTACAATGAGCAGTTCTTC.